A single sample is the source of the 2 T cell receptor beta chains below, sequenced in a study of shared clonotypes between healthy human individuals. The assay was immunoSEQ multiplex PCR, and TCRdb's table has in-frame clones only and misses some. The table has a few hundred thousand clones, 60% to 70% seen once; the top ten hold roughly 11%. Sequencing was carried out using memory CD4+ T cells sorted from blood. Subset given: CD45RA-negative fraction. All receptors come from a man aged 30 to 39 in good health.

J is TRBJ1-1 and V is TRBV5-1; TRBD1 matches at 10 bases. J was trimmed by 1 base and V by 0 bases; bases with no gene match: 0. Looked up from germline, CDR1 is SGHRS and CDR2 is YFSETQ. The CDR3 consists of 15 residues. CDR3 nucleotides: TGCGCCAGCAGCTTGGGGGACAGGGGGAACACTGAAGCTTTCTTT. It yields the protein CASSLGDRGNTEAFF.

J is TRBJ1-4 and V is TRBV15; D is possibly TRBD1 (5 bases). Deletions cut 1 base from V and 7 bases from J, with 25 bases between. CDR1 and CDR2 (germline): LNHNV, YYDKDF (reference sequence). The CDR3 covers 19 residues. CDR3 protein: CATSRVPPMLGDLVEKLFF. The CDR3, as DNA: TGTGCCACCAGCAGAGTCCCTCCTATGCTCGGGGACTTGGTTGAAAAACTGTTTTTT. Supplemented by reference TRBV15 and TRBJ1-4, the full variable domain reads DAMVIQNPRYQVTQFGKPVTLSCSQTLNHNVMYWYQQKSSQAPKLLFHYYDKDFNNEADTPDNFQSRRPNTSFCFLDIRSPGLGDTAMYLCATSRVPPMLGDLVEKLFFGSGTQLSVL.